A selection of T cell receptor beta chains follows, all from one sample in a study of T cell responses to AZD1222 COVID-19 vaccine. Some clones are missing from TCRdb's copy, which holds only in-frame ones; the method was immunoSEQ multiplex PCR. The repertoire holds around 100,000 clones, with approximately 87% as singletons. The material sequenced was peripheral blood, taken on day 0 of MenACWY control vaccination. All receptors come from an adult in good health. Both conserved end residues are part of each CDR3. A D gene is named only where the DNA matches it firmly. Rows may omit the clone size; those that give it use once, few, many or a size class.

clone_size,v_call,d_call,j_call,cdr3_aa,cdr3_nt
-,TRBV4-3,-,TRBJ1-2,CASSQVGRTNYGYTF,TGCGCCAGCAGCCAAGTTGGAAGGACTAACTATGGCTACACCTTC
-,TRBV11-2,TRBD1,TRBJ1-6,CASSLEKRSHRGNSPLHF,TGTGCCAGCAGCTTAGAAAAAAGATCCCACAGGGGGAATTCACCCCTCCACTTT
-,TRBV5-1,TRBD2,TRBJ2-6,CASSTGLAGASGANVLTF,TGCGCCAGCAGCACCGGACTAGCGGGGGCCTCTGGGGCCAACGTCCTGACTTTC
-,TRBV10-3,-,TRBJ1-1,CAISESGGLETEAFF,TGTGCCATCAGTGAGTCGGGGGGGCTGGAGACTGAAGCTTTCTTT
few,TRBV3-1/TRBV3-2,-,TRBJ2-1,CASSQGEGSYNEQFF,TGTGCCAGCAGCCAAGGGGAAGGGTCCTACAATGAGCAGTTCTTC
-,TRBV15,-,TRBJ1-4,CATSRDLSGVATNEKLFF,TGTGCCACCAGCAGAGATCTGTCGGGGGTTGCAACTAATGAAAAACTGTTTTTT
-,TRBV30,-,TRBJ1-1,CAWTPRGLSEAFF,TGTGCCTGGACCCCGCGGGGTTTATCTGAAGCTTTCTTT
-,TRBV19,-,TRBJ1-4,CASSIQDSPPSEKLFF,TGTGCCAGTAGTATTCAAGACTCCCCCCCGAGTGAAAAACTGTTTTTT
-,TRBV10-2,-,TRBJ1-5,CASRVGGQPQHF,TGCGCCAGCAGGGTCGGGGGTCAGCCCCAGCATTTT
-,TRBV5-1,-,TRBJ1-2,CASSWGAGGGYGYTF,TGCGCCAGCAGCTGGGGGGCAGGCGGTGGCTATGGCTACACCTTC
-,TRBV6-5,-,TRBJ1-5,CASRALGQPQHF,TGTGCCAGCAGAGCATTAGGCCAGCCCCAGCATTTT
few,TRBV5-1,-,TRBJ1-5,CASSLEGSGSNQPQHF,TGCGCCAGCAGCTTGGAAGGATCTGGGAGCAATCAGCCCCAGCATTTT
few,TRBV4-1,TRBD1,TRBJ2-2,CASSQVLQGANTGELFF,TGCGCCAGCAGCCAGGTCCTTCAGGGGGCGAACACCGGGGAGCTGTTTTTT